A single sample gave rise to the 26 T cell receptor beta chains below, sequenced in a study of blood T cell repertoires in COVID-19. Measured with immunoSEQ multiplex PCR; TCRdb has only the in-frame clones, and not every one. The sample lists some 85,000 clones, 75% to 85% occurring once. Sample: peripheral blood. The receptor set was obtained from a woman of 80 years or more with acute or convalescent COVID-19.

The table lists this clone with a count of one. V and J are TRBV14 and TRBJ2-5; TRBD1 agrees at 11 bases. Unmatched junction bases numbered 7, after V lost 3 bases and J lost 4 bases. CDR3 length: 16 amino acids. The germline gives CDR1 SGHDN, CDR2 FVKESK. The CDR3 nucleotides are TGTGCCAGCAGCCAGGGGACAGGGGGAAGATTAGAGACCCAGTACTTC. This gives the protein CASSQGTGGRLETQYF.

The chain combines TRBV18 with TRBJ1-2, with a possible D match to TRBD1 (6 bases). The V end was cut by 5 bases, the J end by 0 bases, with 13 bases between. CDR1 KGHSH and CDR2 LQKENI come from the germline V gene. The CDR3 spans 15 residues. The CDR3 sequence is CASSNDRNSNYGYTF. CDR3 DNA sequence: TGTGCCAGCTCAAACGACAGGAACTCTAACTATGGCTACACCTTC.

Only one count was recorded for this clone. CDR3: CASSYELAGVRELFF. DNA for the CDR3: TGTGCCAGCAGTTACGAACTAGCGGGAGTCAGGGAGCTGTTTTTT. The chain uses TRBV6-5 and TRBJ2-2, with 11 bases matching TRBD2. V dropped 2 bases and J dropped 9; count of bases not matched to a gene: 5. The CDR3 sequence is 15 residues long. Germline V gene data show CDR1 as MNHEY and CDR2 as SVGAGI.

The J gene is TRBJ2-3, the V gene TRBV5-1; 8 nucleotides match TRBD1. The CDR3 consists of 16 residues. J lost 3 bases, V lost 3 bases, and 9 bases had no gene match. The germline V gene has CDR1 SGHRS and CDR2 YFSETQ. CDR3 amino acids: CASSSGSGGSTDTQYF. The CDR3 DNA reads TGCGCCAGCAGCTCGGGATCAGGGGGCTCGACAGATACGCAGTATTTT.

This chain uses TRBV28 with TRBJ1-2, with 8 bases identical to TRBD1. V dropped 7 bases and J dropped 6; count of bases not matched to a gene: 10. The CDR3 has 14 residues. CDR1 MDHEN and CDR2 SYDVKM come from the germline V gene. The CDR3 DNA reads TGTGCCAGCATTAGACAGGGGCGGGTCGATGGCTACACCTTC. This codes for CASIRQGRVDGYTF.

CDR3 bases: TGCGCCAGCAGCTTGGCCGGCATAGCCCTAAATAATGAGCAGTTCTTC. Its translation is CASSLAGIALNNEQFF. This chain uses TRBV5-1 with TRBJ2-1; no clear D gene. This CDR3 is 16 amino acids long. V lost 0 bases and J 7 bases, leaving 17 bases between the germline ends. Germline lookup yields CDR1 SGHRS and CDR2 YFSETQ.

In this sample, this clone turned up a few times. The CDR3 DNA follows: TGTGCCAGCAGCCAAGGTCCCGGGACAGGGGCCATGAACACTGAAGCTTTCTTT. Translation gives CASSQGPGTGAMNTEAFF. The rearrangement uses TRBV14 and TRBJ1-1; 10 nucleotides line up with TRBD1. Germline V gives CDR1 SGHDN, CDR2 FVKESK. J gave up 0 bases and V 1 base, and 8 bases lay outside the gene matches. The CDR3 runs to 18 residues.

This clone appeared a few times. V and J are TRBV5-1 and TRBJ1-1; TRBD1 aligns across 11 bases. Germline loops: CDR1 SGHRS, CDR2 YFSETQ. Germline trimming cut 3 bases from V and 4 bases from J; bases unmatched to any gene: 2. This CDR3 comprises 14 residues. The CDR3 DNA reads TGCGCCAGCAGCTGGACAGGGGGCATCACTGAAGCTTTCTTT. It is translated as CASSWTGGITEAFF.

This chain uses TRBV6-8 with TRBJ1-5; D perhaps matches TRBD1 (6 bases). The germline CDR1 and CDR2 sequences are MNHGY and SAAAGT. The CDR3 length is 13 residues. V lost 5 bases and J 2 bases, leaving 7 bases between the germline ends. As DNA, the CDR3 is TGTGCCAGCAGTCGACAGGGCAATCAGCCCCAGCATTTT. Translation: CASSRQGNQPQHF.

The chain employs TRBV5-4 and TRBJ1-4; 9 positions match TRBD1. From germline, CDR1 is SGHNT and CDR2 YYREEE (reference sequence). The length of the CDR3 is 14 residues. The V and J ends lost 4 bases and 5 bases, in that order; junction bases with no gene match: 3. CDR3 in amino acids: CASSRQGVNEKLFF. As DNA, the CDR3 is TGTGCCAGCAGCCGACAGGGGGTGAATGAAAAACTGTTTTTT.

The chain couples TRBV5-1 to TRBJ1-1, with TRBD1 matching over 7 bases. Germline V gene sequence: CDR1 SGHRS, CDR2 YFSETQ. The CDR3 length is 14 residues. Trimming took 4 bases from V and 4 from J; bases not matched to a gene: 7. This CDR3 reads CASSPQGSGTEAFF. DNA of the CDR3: TGCGCCAGCAGCCCACAGGGGTCGGGCACTGAAGCTTTCTTT.

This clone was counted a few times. The CDR3 sequence: CASTPRTGMTEAFF. In DNA, the CDR3 is TGTGCCAGCACCCCGAGGACAGGGATGACTGAAGCTTTCTTT. J is TRBJ1-1 and V is TRBV13; TRBD1 aligns across 8 bases. The length of the CDR3 is 14 residues. Losses at the gene ends were 7 bases for V and 5 bases for J; bases not matched to a gene: 9. Per the germline V gene, CDR1 is PRHDT and CDR2 is FYEKMQ (reference sequence). Full variable domain (remainder filled in from reference TRBV13 and TRBJ1-1): AAGVIQSPRHLIKEKRETATLKCYPIPRHDTVYWYQQGPGQDPQFLISFYEKMQSDKGSIPDRFSAQQFSDYHSELNMSSLELGDSALYFCASTPRTGMTEAFFGQGTRLTVV.

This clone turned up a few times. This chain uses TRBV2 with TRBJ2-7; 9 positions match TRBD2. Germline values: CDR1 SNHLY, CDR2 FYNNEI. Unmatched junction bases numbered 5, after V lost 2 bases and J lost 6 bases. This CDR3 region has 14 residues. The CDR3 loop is CASSEYLAGSEQYF. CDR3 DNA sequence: TGTGCCAGCAGTGAATACCTAGCGGGAAGCGAGCAGTACTTC.

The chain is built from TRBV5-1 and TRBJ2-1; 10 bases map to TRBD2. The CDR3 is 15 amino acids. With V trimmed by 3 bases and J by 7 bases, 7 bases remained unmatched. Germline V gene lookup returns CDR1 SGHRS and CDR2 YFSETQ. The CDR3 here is CASSSRPGLANEQFF. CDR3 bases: TGCGCCAGCAGCTCCCGACCGGGACTAGCGAATGAGCAGTTCTTC. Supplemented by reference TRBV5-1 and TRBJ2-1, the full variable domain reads KAGVTQTPRYLIKTRGQQVTLSCSPISGHRSVSWYQQTPGQGLQFLFEYFSETQRNKGNFPGRFSGRQFSNSRSEMNVSTLELGDSALYLCASSSRPGLANEQFFGPGTRLTVL.

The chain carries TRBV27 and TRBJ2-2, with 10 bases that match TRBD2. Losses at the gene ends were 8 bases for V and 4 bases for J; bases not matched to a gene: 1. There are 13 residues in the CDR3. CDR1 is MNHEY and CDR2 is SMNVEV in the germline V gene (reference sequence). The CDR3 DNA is TGTGCCAGCGGACTAGCGGTCACCGGGGAGCTGTTTTTT. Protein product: CASGLAVTGELFF.

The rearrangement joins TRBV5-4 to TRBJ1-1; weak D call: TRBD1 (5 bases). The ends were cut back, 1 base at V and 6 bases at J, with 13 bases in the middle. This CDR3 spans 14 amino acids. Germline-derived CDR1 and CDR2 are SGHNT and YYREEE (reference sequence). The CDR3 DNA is TGTGCCAGCAGCTTGAAGGTGGAAGGGGCTGAAGCTTTCTTT. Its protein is CASSLKVEGAEAFF. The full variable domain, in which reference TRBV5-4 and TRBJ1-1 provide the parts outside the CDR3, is ETGVTQSPTHLIKTRGQQVTLRCSSQSGHNTVSWYQQALGQGPQFIFQYYREEENGRGNFPPRFSGLQFPNYSSELNVNALELDDSALYLCASSLKVEGAEAFFGQGTRLTVV.

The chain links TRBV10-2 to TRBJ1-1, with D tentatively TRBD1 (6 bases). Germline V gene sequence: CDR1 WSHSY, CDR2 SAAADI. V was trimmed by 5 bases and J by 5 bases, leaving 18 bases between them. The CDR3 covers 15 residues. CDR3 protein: CASSYVRGRGTEAFF. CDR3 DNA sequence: TGCGCCAGCAGTTATGTAAGGGGCAGGGGAACTGAAGCTTTCTTT.

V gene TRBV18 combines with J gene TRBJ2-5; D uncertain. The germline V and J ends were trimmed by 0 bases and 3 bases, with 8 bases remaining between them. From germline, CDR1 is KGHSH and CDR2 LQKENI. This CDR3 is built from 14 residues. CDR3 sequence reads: CASSPPSRKETQYF. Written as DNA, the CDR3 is TGTGCCAGCTCACCACCGTCCAGGAAAGAGACCCAGTACTTC.

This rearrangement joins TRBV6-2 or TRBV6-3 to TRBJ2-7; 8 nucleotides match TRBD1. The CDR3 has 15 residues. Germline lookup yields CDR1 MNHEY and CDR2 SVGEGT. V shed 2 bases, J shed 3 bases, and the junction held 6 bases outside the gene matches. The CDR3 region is CASSYPPGGNYEQYF. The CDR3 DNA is TGTGCCAGCAGTTACCCACCAGGGGGCAACTACGAGCAGTACTTC.

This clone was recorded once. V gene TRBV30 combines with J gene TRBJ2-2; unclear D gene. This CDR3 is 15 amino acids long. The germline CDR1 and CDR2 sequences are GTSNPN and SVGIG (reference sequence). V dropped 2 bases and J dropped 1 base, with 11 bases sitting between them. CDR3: CAWSLAVWNTGELFF. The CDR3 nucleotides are TGTGCCTGGAGTCTGGCGGTTTGGAACACCGGGGAGCTGTTTTTT. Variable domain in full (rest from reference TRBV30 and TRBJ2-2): SQTIHQWPATLVQPVGSPLSLECTVEGTSNPNLYWYRQAAGRGLQLLFYSVGIGQISSEVPQNLSASRPQDRQFILSSKKLLLSDSGFYLCAWSLAVWNTGELFFGEGSRLTVL.

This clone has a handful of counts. The DNA for the CDR3 is TGTGCCAGCAGTGTGCTAGCGGGATGGAAAAAGTACAATGAGCAGTTCTTC. As protein: CASSVLAGWKKYNEQFF. The rearrangement links TRBV6-1 to TRBJ2-1; TRBD2 matches at 9 bases. Germline V gene data show CDR1 as MNHNS and CDR2 as SASEGT. The CDR3 length is 17 residues. J lost 4 bases, V lost 4 bases, and 11 bases had no gene match.

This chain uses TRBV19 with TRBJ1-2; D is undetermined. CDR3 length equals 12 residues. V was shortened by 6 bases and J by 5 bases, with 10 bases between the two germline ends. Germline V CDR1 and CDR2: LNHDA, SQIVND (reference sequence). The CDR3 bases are TGTGCCAGTAGCGCCAGGCGATATGGCTACACCTTC. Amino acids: CASSARRYGYTF.

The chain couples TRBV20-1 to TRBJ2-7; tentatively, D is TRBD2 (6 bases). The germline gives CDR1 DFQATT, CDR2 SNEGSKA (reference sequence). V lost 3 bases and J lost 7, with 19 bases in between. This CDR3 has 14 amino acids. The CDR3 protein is CSASVGGLRGEQYF. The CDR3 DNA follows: TGCAGTGCTAGTGTGGGCGGGCTCCGGGGGGAGCAGTACTTC.

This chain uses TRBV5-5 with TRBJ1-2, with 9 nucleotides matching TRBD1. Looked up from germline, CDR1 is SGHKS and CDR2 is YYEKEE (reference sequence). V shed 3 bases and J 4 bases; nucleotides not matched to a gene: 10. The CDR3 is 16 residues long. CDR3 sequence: CASSWAGTGIGYGYTF. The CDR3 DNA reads TGTGCCAGCAGCTGGGCGGGGACAGGGATCGGCTATGGCTACACCTTC. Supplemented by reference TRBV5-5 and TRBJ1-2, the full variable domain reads DAGVTQSPTHLIKTRGQQVTLRCSPISGHKSVSWYQQVLGQGPQFIFQYYEKEERGRGNFPDRFSARQFPNYSSELNVNALLLGDSALYLCASSWAGTGIGYGYTFGSGTRLTVV.

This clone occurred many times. CDR3 DNA sequence: TGTGCCAGCAGTAGACAGGGTACCGAGCAGTACTTC. Translating it yields CASSRQGTEQYF. The rearrangement uses TRBV6-6 and TRBJ2-7; 7 bases are a match to TRBD1. The germline CDR1 and CDR2 sequences are MNHNY and SVGAGI (reference sequence). V dropped 5 bases and J dropped 6; count of bases not matched to a gene: 4. The CDR3 runs to 12 residues.

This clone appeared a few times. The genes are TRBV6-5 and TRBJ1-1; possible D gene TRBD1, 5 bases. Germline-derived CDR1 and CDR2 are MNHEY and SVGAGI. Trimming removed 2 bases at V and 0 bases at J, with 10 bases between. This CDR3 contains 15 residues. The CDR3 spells CASSYTGHLNTEAFF. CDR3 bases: TGTGCCAGCAGTTACACAGGACACCTGAACACTGAAGCTTTCTTT.